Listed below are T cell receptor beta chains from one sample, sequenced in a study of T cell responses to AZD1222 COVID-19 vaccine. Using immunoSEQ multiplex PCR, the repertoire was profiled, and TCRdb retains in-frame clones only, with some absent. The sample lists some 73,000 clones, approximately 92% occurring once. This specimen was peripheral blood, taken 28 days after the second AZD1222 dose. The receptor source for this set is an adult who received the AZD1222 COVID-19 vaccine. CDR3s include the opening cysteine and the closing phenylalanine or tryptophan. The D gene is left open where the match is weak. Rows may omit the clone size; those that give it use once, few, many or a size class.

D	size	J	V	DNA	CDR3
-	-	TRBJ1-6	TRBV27	TGTGCCAGCAGTCCTAAGCCCTCGAACCCTTCGCCCCTCCACTTT	CASSPKPSNPSPLHF
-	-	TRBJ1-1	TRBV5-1	TGCGCCAGCAGCCCTACGACCCACCGGAACACTGAAGCTTTCTTT	CASSPTTHRNTEAFF
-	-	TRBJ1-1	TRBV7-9	TGTGCCAGCAAAATTCAGGGTTCGAACACTGAAGCTTTCTTT	CASKIQGSNTEAFF
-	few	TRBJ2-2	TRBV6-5	TGTGCCAGCAGTTATTTAGGGGAGCTGTTTTTT	CASSYLGELFF
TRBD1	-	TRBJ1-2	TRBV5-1	TGCGCCAGCAGCTTGGCCTTATGGCAGGGGGCTGCTGGCTACACCTTC	CASSLALWQGAAGYTF
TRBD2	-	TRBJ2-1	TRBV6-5	TGTGCCAGCAGTCAAAGCGGGAGGGATTACAATGAGCAGTTCTTC	CASSQSGRDYNEQFF
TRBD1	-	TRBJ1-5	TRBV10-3	TGTGCCATCAGTGAGGGGCAGGGGGGACAGCCCCAGCATTTT	CAISEGQGGQPQHF
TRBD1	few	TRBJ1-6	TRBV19	TGTGCCAGTAGTACCCTAGGACAGGGGGCATGGGATTCACCCCTCCACTTT	CASSTLGQGAWDSPLHF
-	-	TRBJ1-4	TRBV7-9	TGTGCCAGCAGCTTAGCTGGAGCGGGCGAGCATTTT	CASSLAGAGEHF
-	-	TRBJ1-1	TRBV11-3	TGTGCCAGCAGCTTAACGAACACTGAAGCTTTCTTT	CASSLTNTEAFF
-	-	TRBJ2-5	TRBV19	TGTGCCAGTATTGTCACTCCCCGGGGGGAGACCCAGTACTTC	CASIVTPRGETQYF
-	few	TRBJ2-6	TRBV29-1	TGCAGCGTCAACTCGGGGGCTGGGGCCAACGTCCTGACTTTC	CSVNSGAGANVLTF
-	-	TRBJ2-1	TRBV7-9	TGTGCCAGCAGCCTAACCGGGAGGGGCCTCGGACAGGGGCAGTTCTTC	CASSLTGRGLGQGQFF
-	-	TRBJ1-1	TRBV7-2	TGTGCCAGCAGCTCCCGTTTTGGGCTGAACACTGAAGCTTTCTTT	CASSSRFGLNTEAFF
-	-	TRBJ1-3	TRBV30	TGTGCCTGGGCCCTAGGAAATAGGAGAAACACCATATATTTT	CAWALGNRRNTIYF
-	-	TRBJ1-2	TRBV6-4	TGTGCCAGCAGTGAGGGCCCAGGGAGTGGCTACACCTTC	CASSEGPGSGYTF
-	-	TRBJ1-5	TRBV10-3	TGTGCCATCAGTGAGTCGACGGGCAATCAGCCCCAGCATTTT	CAISESTGNQPQHF
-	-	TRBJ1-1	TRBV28	TGTGCCAGCAGCACGGGAGTCCGGTGGGCTTTCTTT	CASSTGVRWAFF
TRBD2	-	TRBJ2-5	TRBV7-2	TGTGCCAGCAGCTCCCATCCGGGACTAATTCCTGAGACCCAGTACTTC	CASSSHPGLIPETQYF
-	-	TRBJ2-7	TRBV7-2	TGTGCCAGCAGCCAGTTCAAATTACCTTACGAGCAGTACTTC	CASSQFKLPYEQYF
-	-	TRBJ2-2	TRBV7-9	TGTGCCAGCACCCCACGGGGGCCGTTCACCGGGGAGCTGTTTTTT	CASTPRGPFTGELFF
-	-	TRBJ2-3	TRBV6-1	TGTGCCAGCAGTGACTGGGGAGTAGAAGGCACAGATACGCAGTATTTT	CASSDWGVEGTDTQYF
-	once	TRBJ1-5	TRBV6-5	TGTGCCAGCAGTCCAGGGGACCTTAGCAATCAGCCCCAGCATTTT	CASSPGDLSNQPQHF
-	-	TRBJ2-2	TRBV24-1	TGTGCCACCAGTCGAAACACCGGGGAGCTGTTTTTT	CATSRNTGELFF
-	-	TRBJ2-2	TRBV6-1	TGTGCCAGCAGTGAAGTCAGCCTGTTTTTT	CASSEVSLFF
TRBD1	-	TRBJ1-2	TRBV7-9	TGTGCCAGCAGCGTCGGGACAGGGGGTAGGAACTATGGCTACACCTTC	CASSVGTGGRNYGYTF
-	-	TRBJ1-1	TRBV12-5	TGTGCTAGTGTTCGGACAAACACTGAAGCTTTCTTT	CASVRTNTEAFF
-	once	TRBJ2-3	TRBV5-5	TGTGCCAGCAGCTGGATTGACGGGAGCACAGATACGCAGTATTTT	CASSWIDGSTDTQYF
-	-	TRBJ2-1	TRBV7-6	TGTGCCAGCAGCTTATACGGGGGAACCTACAATGAGCAGTTCTTC	CASSLYGGTYNEQFF
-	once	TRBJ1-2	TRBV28	TGTGCCAGCAGGGCCCCACAGGGAGGAGGCTATGGCTACACCTTC	CASRAPQGGGYGYTF
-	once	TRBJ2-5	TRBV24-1	TGTGCCACCAGTGATTTGGGGCCCGGTACGGAGACCCAGTACTTC	CATSDLGPGTETQYF
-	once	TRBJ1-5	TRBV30	TGTGCCTGGAGCCCCGGAGACAATCAGCCCCAGCATTTT	CAWSPGDNQPQHF